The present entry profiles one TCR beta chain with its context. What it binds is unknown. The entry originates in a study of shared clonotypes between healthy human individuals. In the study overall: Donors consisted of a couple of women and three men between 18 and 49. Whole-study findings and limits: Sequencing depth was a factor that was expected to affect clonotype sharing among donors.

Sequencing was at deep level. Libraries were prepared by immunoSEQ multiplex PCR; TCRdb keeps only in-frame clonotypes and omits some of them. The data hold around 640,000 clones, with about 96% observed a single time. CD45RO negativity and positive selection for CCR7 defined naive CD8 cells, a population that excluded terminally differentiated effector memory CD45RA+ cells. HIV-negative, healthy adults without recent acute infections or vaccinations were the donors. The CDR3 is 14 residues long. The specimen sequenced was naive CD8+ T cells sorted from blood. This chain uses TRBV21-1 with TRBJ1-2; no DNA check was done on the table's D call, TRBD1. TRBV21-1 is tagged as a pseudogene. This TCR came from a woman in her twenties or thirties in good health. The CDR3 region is CASPYTLGGYGYTF. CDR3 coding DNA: TGTGCCAGCCCGTATACGTTAGGGGGCTATGGCTACACCTTC.